This T cell receptor beta chain was documented in a study of shared clonotypes between healthy human individuals. Without sorting, samples used some 84 million PBMCs for genomic DNA. Germline loops: CDR1 SEHNR, CDR2 FQNEAQ (reference sequence). The CDR3 totals 15 residues. The V end lost 4 bases, the J end lost 4 bases, and 14 bases lay between the germline ends. Sequencing was performed with immunoSEQ multiplex PCR; in TCRdb, only in-frame clones are kept and a portion is missing. The data contain about 100,000 clones, around half of them seen just once; the ten biggest clones take up roughly 15%. The sequencing input was PBMCs. The origin of this receptor is a woman in her thirties or forties in good health. Some clones in this sample may be carry-over from other donors' samples. The J gene is TRBJ1-3, the V gene TRBV7-9; no clear D. This CDR3 is CASSSQTYPGNTIYF. In DNA, the CDR3 is TGTGCCAGCAGCTCCCAGACTTATCCCGGAAACACCATATATTTT.